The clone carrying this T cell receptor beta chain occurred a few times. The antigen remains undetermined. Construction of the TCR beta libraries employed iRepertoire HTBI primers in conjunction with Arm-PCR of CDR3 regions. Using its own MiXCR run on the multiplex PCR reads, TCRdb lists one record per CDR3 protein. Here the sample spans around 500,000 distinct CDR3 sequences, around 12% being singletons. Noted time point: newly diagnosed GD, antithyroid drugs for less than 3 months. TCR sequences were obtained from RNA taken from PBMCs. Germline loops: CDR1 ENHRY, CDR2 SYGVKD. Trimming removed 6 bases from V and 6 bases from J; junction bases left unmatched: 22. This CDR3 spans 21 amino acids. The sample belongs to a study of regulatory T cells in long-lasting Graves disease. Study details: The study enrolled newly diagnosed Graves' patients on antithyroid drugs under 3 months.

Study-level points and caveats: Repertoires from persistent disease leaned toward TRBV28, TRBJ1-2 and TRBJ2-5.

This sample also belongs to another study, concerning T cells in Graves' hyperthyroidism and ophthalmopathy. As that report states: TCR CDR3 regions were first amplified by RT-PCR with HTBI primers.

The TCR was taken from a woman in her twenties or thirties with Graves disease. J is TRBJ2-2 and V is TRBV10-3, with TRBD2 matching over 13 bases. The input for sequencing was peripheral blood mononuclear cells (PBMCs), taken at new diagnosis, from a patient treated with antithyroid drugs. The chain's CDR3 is CAIRSSRTSGSNSYGAGELFF. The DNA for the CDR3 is TGTGCCATCAGGTCATCCCGGACTAGCGGGAGTAATTCCTATGGTGCCGGGGAGCTGTTTTTT.